This TCR beta chain was found in a study of shared clonotypes between healthy human individuals (dated by TCRdb to the early 2020s). Background on the whole study: A couple of women and a few men aged 18 to 49 years were included in the cohort. The study deeply sequenced blood TCR repertoires of about five healthy adults to estimate repertoire size and the extent of clonotype sharing between individuals. Different laboratories and diverse techniques were used to prepare libraries and sequence TCR repertoires, to increase sequencing depth and limit assay-specific biases. Leukapheresis yielded between about 0.9 and 8.9 billion PBMCs per donor.

TCR CDR3 regions were amplified from genomic DNA by multiplex PCR using the deep immunoSEQ assay. Extracted genomic DNA from each cell subset was spread evenly across all wells of several immunoSEQ 96-well plates, with each plate serving as a replicate. Each replicate PCR for unsorted PBMC received roughly 300 ng genomic DNA, equal to about 30,000 T cell genomes. Ten immunoSEQ deep assay plates were used to sequence the unsorted PBMC genomic DNA. The purified libraries were quantified using a Qubit 3.0 fluorometer, sized with a Bioanalyzer 2100, and then quantified again using the KAPA Library Quantification kit. Every immunoSEQ 96-well plate was sequenced on a separate single-read 150-cycle Illumina NextSeq 550 flow cell. Per the original workflow: The immunoSEQ output contained only junctional sequences without quality scores, so filtering could not match that applied to full-length reads. To assign V/J genes and CDR3, sequences were annotated against IMGT germline references using PyIR, a Python wrapper for IgBLAST v1.9. Reads with weak V/J assignments (E-value above 1e-6), missing CDR3, stop codons, out-of-frame junctions, or ambiguous translated residues were removed. V3J clonotypes were defined as sequences sharing the same inferred V gene, J gene, and CDR3 amino acid sequence. To compute the percentage overlap between repertoires, the number of shared unique clonotypes was divided by the size of the smaller repertoire. Richness of each repertoire was evaluated using RTK rarefaction, the Chao1 estimator, and Recon v2.1 estimates of unobserved clonotypes. As stored in TCRdb, this immuneACCESS dataset retains in-frame rearrangements with V and J assigned. A fraction of the clones does not appear; measured against another copy, unresolved V genes explain less than half of the discrepancy, and the remainder lacks a known reason. V, J and clone size reflect that table, while D and trimming were determined from the DNA. The table for this sample lists 530,000 or so clones; 60% to 80% of them were counted only once. The ten largest clones represent about an eighth of the sample.

V was cut back by 6 bases and J by 4 bases, leaving a gap of 7 bases between them. Inclusive of the bounding cysteine and phenylalanine, the CDR3 is 12 residues long. Only CDR3 DNA is held: 36 bases, read in frame from base 1. As encoded in the germline V gene, CDR1 is SNHLY while CDR2 is FYNNEI. What the authors observed across the whole study: The small number of donors limited the genetic and exposure-history diversity represented. Based on pairwise subsampling, the degree of clonotype sharing among donors was expected to be affected by sequencing depth. Sampling was limited to blood, and TCR repertoires in tissue likely differ from TCR repertoires in blood.

Healthy HIV-negative adults with no recently reported acute infections or vaccinations were included as donors. Only Caucasian adults living in Nashville, Tennessee, USA were represented among the donors. For unsorted samples, 90 million or so PBMCs were counted, and genomic DNA was extracted using the QIAamp DNA Blood Mini kit. Blood was collected by leukapheresis, and PBMCs were isolated by Ficoll-Histopaque density gradient centrifugation and then cryopreserved in liquid nitrogen vapor phase. In regard to this clone: Its antigen is currently not known. No much larger clone is present one base from it, and per-base qualities are unavailable. This specimen includes other DNA sequences encoding the same CDR3.

The source material was PBMCs. Rearrangement joined TRBV2 to TRBJ1-5, with no D gene named confidently. This sequence originates from a woman aged 40 to 50 in good health. Some clones in this sample may be carry-over from other donors' samples. The bases are TGTGCCAGCAGGGACTCAAATCAGCCCCAGCATTTT. This yields the protein CASRDSNQPQHF.